This T cell receptor (beta chain) was profiled in a study of persistence of HIV-infected CD4 T cells. The stimulus was lysate of CMV-infected fibroblasts, around 10 ug/mL. CD4+ T cells upregulating both CD40 ligand and CD69 were sorted as responding cells. Anti-CD28/CD49d costimulation, CD40-blocking antibody and enfuvirtide were given to CD8-depleted PBMCs for about 18 hours. On this clone: The antigen is unknown.

The immunoSEQ assay was version 4, run in survey mode. Each sample used up to about 1 ug genomic DNA diluted to around 9.5 ng/uL. Measured with immunoSEQ multiplex PCR; TCRdb has only the in-frame clones, and not every one. The repertoire consists of roughly 16,000 clones, with approximately 65% occurring once and the leading ten covering roughly 8%. Trimming took 6 bases from V and 1 from J, leaving 12 bases between them. This CDR3 region has 14 residues. CDR1 MNHEY and CDR2 SVGAGI come from the germline V gene. The TCR comes from an adult woman with HIV who was CMV-seropositive. The gene calls are TRBV6-5 and TRBJ1-1; D is uncertain. Sequencing used CD4+ T cells sorted from PBMCs after roughly 18-hour stimulation, obtained from a patient who received antiretroviral therapy. In nucleotides, the CDR3 is TGTGCCAGCAGCTTGGATAACGGGAACACTGAAGCTTTCTTT. As protein: CASSLDNGNTEAFF.